Listed here is a single T cell receptor (beta chain). In the original workflow: Estimated nucleated cell counts came from reference gene primer amplification. Using immunoSEQ multiplex PCR, the repertoire was profiled, and TCRdb retains in-frame clones only, with some absent. That table gives V, J and clone size, and the DNA gave D and trimming. The data hold under 300,000 clones, with about 93% observed a single time. Germline CDR1 is SGHTA and CDR2 is FQGNSA. CDR3 length: 15 residues. J gave up 4 bases and V 2 bases, and 6 bases lay outside the gene matches. This specimen comes from a study of blood T cell repertoires in COVID-19. Turning to the study itself: Acute and convalescent COVID-19 specimens originated in the United States, Italy and Spain. T cells, B-cell-depleted T cells, or PBMCs provided the cDNA or gDNA that served as material.

The Seattle patients joined while their infection was active and were tracked longitudinally afterward. The receptor was isolated from a young man with COVID-19, enrolled during active disease. The chain links TRBV7-2 to TRBJ2-5, with 8 nucleotides matching TRBD1. Sequenced: peripheral blood. This CDR3 is CASSLWQGARETQYF. For the CDR3, the DNA is TGTGCCAGCAGCTTATGGCAGGGGGCAAGAGAGACCCAGTACTTC.